This T cell receptor (beta chain) was documented in a study of early T cells in non-severe SARS-CoV-2 infection. Worth noting for this clonotype: As yet, its antigen is unknown.

MiXCR, run by TCRdb on the 5' RACE reads, gives a single entry per CDR3 protein. Of about 56,000 distinct CDR3 sequences listed, over 13% are singletons. The CDR3 contains 13 residues. The germline gives CDR1 DFQATT, CDR2 SNEGSKA (reference sequence). Germline trimming cut 3 bases from V and 6 bases from J; bases unmatched to any gene: 5. Whole-study findings and limits: Private and CD4 specificities were missed by VDJdb matching, which favored anti-spike CD8 responses.

The sequencing used whole blood, collected at baseline. This TCR came from an adult who was a healthcare worker with PCR-confirmed SARS-CoV-2 infection or an uninfected control (not recorded which). The chain uses TRBV20-1 and TRBJ1-2, with 9 bases that match TRBD1. CDR3 sequence (DNA): TGCAGTGCTAGCAGGACAGGGGAAGATGGCTACACCTTC. Translated: CSASRTGEDGYTF.